The source of this TCR beta chain is a study of human T cells and chemical hapten exposure. The CDR3 spans 15 residues. Trimming cost V 4 bases and J 7 bases; bases outside gene matches: 10. Germline CDR1 SGHRS, CDR2 YFSETQ. This sample's time point: patch test 1, 2 weeks after DPC sensitization. Treatment in this sample: therapeutic diphenylcyclopropenone sensitization with weekly scalp DPC. TCRdb re-called the RACE reads with MiXCR, one entry per CDR3 protein. The table includes approximately 340,000 distinct CDR3 sequences, approximately 6.3% detected once. Sequenced here: whole blood, sampled in connection with sensitization to the hapten diphenylcyclopropenone (DPC). The receptor's source is a woman between 18 and 30 years old with alopecia areata. Some clones in this sample may be carry-over from other donors' samples. This chain joins TRBV5-1 and TRBJ1-5; 8 positions match TRBD1. This CDR3 reads CASSPTPGGEQPQHF. The DNA for the CDR3 is TGCGCCAGCAGCCCGACCCCAGGGGGCGAACAGCCCCAGCATTTT.